Presented here are 29 T cell receptor beta chains from one specimen sequenced in a study of blood T cell repertoires in COVID-19. Measured with immunoSEQ multiplex PCR; TCRdb has only the in-frame clones, and not every one. The data show 75,000 to 95,000 clones, about 83% seen once. Sequencing was carried out using peripheral blood. Source of these receptors: a woman aged 55-75 years with COVID-19, enrolled during active disease.

The chain couples TRBV28 to TRBJ2-7; perhaps TRBD1 as D (5 bases). The V end lost 3 bases, the J end lost 7 bases, and 16 bases lay between the germline ends. Germline CDR1 is MDHEN and CDR2 is SYDVKM. The CDR3 loop spans 14 amino acids. The CDR3 sequence: CASSFPHRLEEQYF. In nucleotides, the CDR3 is TGTGCCAGCAGTTTCCCCCACAGGCTGGAGGAGCAGTACTTC.

The gene calls are TRBV6-1 and TRBJ2-2; 10 positions agree with TRBD2. This CDR3 region has 17 residues. Germline CDR1 reads MNHNS; CDR2 reads SASEGT. The junction had 8 bases not matched to a gene; V was cut back by 4 bases and J by 3 bases. CDR3 region: CASSAWLAGAYTGELFF. The DNA for the CDR3 is TGTGCCAGCAGTGCCTGGCTAGCGGGGGCCTACACCGGGGAGCTGTTTTTT.

The rearrangement uses TRBV18 and TRBJ2-1; 9 bases agree with TRBD2. V lost 3 bases and J lost 6; bases outside the gene matches: 6. Looked up from germline, CDR1 is KGHSH and CDR2 is LQKENI. This CDR3 is built from 15 residues. The DNA for the CDR3 is TGTGCCAGCTCACCTCTCGGGCGGGGGGGCAATGAGCAGTTCTTC. Its protein product is CASSPLGRGGNEQFF.

This rearrangement joins TRBV7-2 to TRBJ2-3, with D perhaps TRBD2 (7 bases). Germline V gene data show CDR1 as SGHTA and CDR2 as FQGNSA. V lost 1 base, J lost 1 base, and 12 bases lay in between. CDR3 length equals 16 residues. The CDR3 reads CASSLVGGPGTDTQYF. The CDR3 DNA is TGTGCCAGCAGCTTAGTCGGGGGGCCCGGCACAGATACGCAGTATTTT.

The chain recombines TRBV28 with TRBJ2-2; 8 bases match TRBD1. Germline CDR1 and CDR2: MDHEN and SYDVKM. Losses at the gene ends were 8 bases for V and 6 bases for J; bases not matched to a gene: 8. The CDR3 extends over 14 amino acids. CDR3 DNA: TGTGCCAGCCGCCAGGGGGCTGGGGCCGGGGAGCTGTTTTTT. It encodes CASRQGAGAGELFF.

The chain is built from TRBV3-1 (or the pseudogene TRBV3-2) and TRBJ2-1; 10 bases are shared with TRBD1. Germline V gene data show CDR1 as LGHDT and CDR2 as YNNKEL (reference sequence). Unmatched junction bases numbered 11, after V lost 5 bases and J lost 7 bases. The CDR3 has 16 residues. Written as DNA, the CDR3 is TGTGCCAGCAGCGAGTGGACAGGGGGAAGGAGTAATGAGCAGTTCTTC. It is translated as CASSEWTGGRSNEQFF.

This sequence joins TRBV5-1 and TRBJ2-2, with no clear D. CDR3 length: 12 residues. Germline V gene sequence: CDR1 SGHRS, CDR2 YFSETQ. Trimming removed 4 bases from V and 1 base from J, with 2 bases in between. CDR3 loop: CASSQNTGELFF. The CDR3 bases are TGCGCCAGCAGCCAGAACACCGGGGAGCTGTTTTTT.

The V call is TRBV24-1, the J call TRBJ1-6; TRBD1 agrees at 10 bases. Germline V gene lookup returns CDR1 KGHDR and CDR2 SFDVKD. The J segment lost 9 bases and the V segment lost 6 bases, leaving 10 bases of the junction unmatched. The length of the CDR3 is 16 residues. The chain's CDR3 is CATSFPRDRGGSPLHF. The DNA of the CDR3 is TGTGCCACCAGTTTCCCGAGGGACAGGGGAGGTTCACCCCTCCACTTT.

The chain has TRBV6-2 or TRBV6-3 and TRBJ1-2, with D tentatively TRBD1 (6 bases). This CDR3 spans 15 amino acids. CDR1 and CDR2 (germline): MNHEY, SVGEGT. V was cut by 4 bases and J by 2 bases, with 14 bases left in between. The CDR3 region is CASSSYRDTNYGYTF. In DNA, the CDR3 is TGTGCCAGCAGTTCCTACCGGGACACCAACTATGGCTACACCTTC.

The rearrangement links TRBV5-1 to TRBJ2-1, with TRBD2 identical over 7 bases. V was clipped by 5 bases and J by 3 bases; unmatched bases: 8. The CDR3 consists of 15 residues. Germline V gene sequence: CDR1 SGHRS, CDR2 YFSETQ. The CDR3 sequence: CASSLLTGGYNEQFF. The CDR3, as DNA: TGCGCCAGCAGTCTACTGACGGGGGGCTACAATGAGCAGTTCTTC.

The J gene is TRBJ2-3, the V gene TRBV7-2, with D tentatively TRBD2 (6 bases). The V gene lost 5 bases and the J gene lost 4 bases, with 13 bases spanning the gap. This CDR3 contains 14 residues. Per germline, CDR1 SGHTA and CDR2 FQGNSA. CDR3 sequence: CASSPRLVADTQYF. CDR3 bases: TGTGCCAGCAGCCCCCGACTAGTTGCAGATACGCAGTATTTT.

This clone was counted between two and nine times. This chain joins TRBV12-3 or TRBV12-4 and TRBJ1-2; tentative D call: TRBD1 (5 bases). V was trimmed by 1 base and J by 5 bases, leaving 8 bases between them. This CDR3 is built from 13 residues. The CDR3 DNA sequence: TGTGCCAGCAGTTTAGACAGGAATTATGGCTACACCTTC. Amino acid sequence: CASSLDRNYGYTF.

This chain joins TRBV21-1 and TRBJ1-6; the D call in the table, TRBD1, was not verified against the DNA. TRBV21-1 is classified as a pseudogene. The CDR3 sequence is 14 residues long. DNA of the CDR3: TGTGCCAGCAGCGTGAACAGCCCTAATTCACCCCTCCACTTT. The encoded protein is CASSVNSPNSPLHF.

V gene TRBV5-5 combines with J gene TRBJ1-4, with D possibly being TRBD1 (6 bases). Germline loops: CDR1 SGHKS, CDR2 YYEKEE (reference sequence). V lost 4 bases and J 8 bases, leaving 12 bases between the germline ends. The CDR3 spans 13 residues. In DNA form, the CDR3 reads TGTGCCAGCAGCACAGGGTATGGGGAAAAACTGTTTTTT. This encodes CASSTGYGEKLFF.

This rearrangement joins TRBV28 to TRBJ2-2; the D is unclear. V gave up 2 bases and J gave up 0 bases, with 4 bases separating them. The CDR3 has 14 residues. CDR1 is MDHEN, CDR2 SYDVKM, per germline. CDR3 nucleotide sequence: TGTGCCAGCAGTTTAGGAGCGAACACCGGGGAGCTGTTTTTT. Protein product: CASSLGANTGELFF. Using reference TRBV28 and TRBJ2-2 for the parts outside the CDR3, the full variable domain is DVKVTQSSRYLVKRTGEKVFLECVQDMDHENMFWYRQDPGLGLRLIYFSYDVKMKEKGDIPEGYSVSREKKERFSLILESASTNQTSMYLCASSLGANTGELFFGEGSRLTVL.

The CDR3 DNA reads TGCGCCAGCAGCTTGCAACTTCAGAACACTGAAGCTTTCTTT. It encodes CASSLQLQNTEAFF. J is TRBJ1-1 and V is TRBV5-1; D remains unclear. Trimming shortened V by 1 base and J by 1 base, and 8 bases separated the two germline ends. CDR1 and CDR2 (germline): SGHRS, YFSETQ. This CDR3 is built from 14 residues. The variable domain in full, with the rest retrieved from reference TRBV5-1 and TRBJ1-1, is KAGVTQTPRYLIKTRGQQVTLSCSPISGHRSVSWYQQTPGQGLQFLFEYFSETQRNKGNFPGRFSGRQFSNSRSEMNVSTLELGDSALYLCASSLQLQNTEAFFGQGTRLTVV.

The genes are TRBV27 and TRBJ2-1; TRBD1 agrees at 9 bases. Per germline, CDR1 MNHEY and CDR2 SMNVEV (reference sequence). This CDR3 has 21 amino acids. The trim removed 0 bases at V and 4 bases at J, leaving 19 bases unmatched. Here the CDR3 reads CASSLSARDRDGLWPYNEQFF. The CDR3 DNA is TGTGCCAGCAGTTTATCCGCCCGGGACAGGGACGGGCTCTGGCCTTACAATGAGCAGTTCTTC.

This chain joins TRBV28 and TRBJ1-2; D might be TRBD1 (6 bases). Germline CDR1 MDHEN, CDR2 SYDVKM. The CDR3 sequence is 16 residues long. V was shortened by 6 bases and J by 1 base, with 18 bases between the two germline ends. The CDR3 DNA reads as TGTGCCAGCAGCGATTTCCGGGACACAATTAACTATGGCTACACCTTC. Amino acids: CASSDFRDTINYGYTF.

The chain recombines TRBV6-2 or TRBV6-3 with TRBJ1-5; no reliable D call. The V end was cut by 0 bases, the J end by 11 bases, with 11 bases between. Germline V lookup: CDR1 MNHEY, CDR2 SVGEGT. The CDR3 length is 13 residues. DNA of the CDR3: TGTGCCAGCAGTTACTCGAGTCACGAGGCCCAGCATTTT. It specifies CASSYSSHEAQHF.

This rearrangement joins TRBV15 to TRBJ2-7, with TRBD1 matching over 9 bases. Per germline, CDR1 LNHNV and CDR2 YYDKDF (reference sequence). This CDR3 region has 17 residues. The V and J ends lost 0 bases and 0 bases, in that order; junction bases with no gene match: 6. The CDR3 is CATSRDFGDRDSYEQYF. DNA for the CDR3: TGTGCCACCAGCAGAGATTTTGGGGACAGGGACTCCTACGAGCAGTACTTC.

The chain combines TRBV6-5 with TRBJ1-1, with D possibly matching TRBD1 (6 bases). Trimming left V 7 bases short and J 6 bases short, with 18 bases between. This CDR3 region has 14 residues. From germline, CDR1 is MNHEY and CDR2 SVGAGI. The CDR3: CASNPTGLGAEAFF. As DNA, the CDR3 is TGTGCCAGCAACCCAACAGGGCTCGGGGCTGAAGCTTTCTTT.

The chain is built from TRBV2 and TRBJ2-5, with D possibly being TRBD2 (5 bases). This CDR3 has 12 amino acids. Germline lookup yields CDR1 SNHLY and CDR2 FYNNEI. Trimming left V 6 bases short and J 4 bases short, with 9 bases between. The CDR3 nucleotides are TGTGCCAGCAGGCGTGAGGGAGAGACCCAGTACTTC. Protein product: CASRREGETQYF.

The chain employs TRBV6-5 and TRBJ1-6; possible D gene TRBD1, 5 bases. Trimming took 6 bases from V and 7 from J, leaving 10 bases between them. CDR1 MNHEY and CDR2 SVGAGI come from the germline V gene. This CDR3 has 13 residues. The CDR3: CASRRDLNSPLHF. In DNA form, the CDR3 reads TGTGCCAGCAGGCGGGACTTAAATTCACCCCTCCACTTT.

This chain links TRBV11-3 with TRBJ2-2; D ambiguous. The length of the CDR3 is 16 residues. Trimming stripped 5 bases from V and 3 bases from J, with 16 bases between. The germline V gene encodes CDR1 SGHNT and CDR2 YENEEA. The CDR3 sequence is CASSLSAKGDTGELFF. The CDR3 region has the DNA TGTGCCAGCAGCCTTTCCGCTAAAGGAGACACCGGGGAGCTGTTTTTT.

The chain is built from TRBV5-6 and TRBJ2-6; the D gene is possibly TRBD2 (6 bases). This CDR3 spans 17 amino acids. CDR1 SGHDT and CDR2 YYEEEE come from the germline V gene. Trimming stripped 4 bases from V and 1 base from J, with 15 bases between. The CDR3 nucleotides read TGTGCCAGCAGCGGAGGAGGGCTTTCGTCTGGGGCCAACGTCCTGACTTTC. It translates to CASSGGGLSSGANVLTF. Full variable domain (missing parts from reference TRBV5-6 and TRBJ2-6): DAGVTQSPTHLIKTRGQQVTLRCSPKSGHDTVSWYQQALGQGPQFIFQYYEEEERQRGNFPDRFSGHQFPNYSSELNVNALLLGDSALYLCASSGGGLSSGANVLTFGAGSRLTVL.

The chain recombines TRBV2 with TRBJ1-6, with 8 bases that match TRBD1. The length of the CDR3 is 16 residues. V trimming: 6 bases; J trimming: 1 base; junction bases outside the gene matches: 5. CDR1 is SNHLY and CDR2 is FYNNEI in the germline V gene. CDR3 nucleotides: TGTGCCAGCAGGTGGACAGGGTCGTCCTATAATTCACCCCTCCACTTT. It translates to CASRWTGSSYNSPLHF.

This chain links TRBV5-1 with TRBJ1-1; D gene ambiguous. The CDR3 extends over 14 amino acids. The V and J ends lost 0 bases and 4 bases respectively, with 10 bases between them. Germline-derived CDR1 and CDR2 are SGHRS and YFSETQ. CDR3 nucleotides: TGCGCCAGCAGCTTGGCCCTCGCGAGCACTGAAGCTTTCTTT. It yields the protein CASSLALASTEAFF.

This clone came up once. The genes are TRBV9 and TRBJ1-4; D not certain. The CDR3 is 15 residues long. Trimming pared 4 bases from V and 8 bases from J, leaving 18 bases between. The germline gives CDR1 SGDLS, CDR2 YYNGEE. CDR3 residues: CASSTTGNAGEKLFF. In DNA, the CDR3 is TGTGCCAGCAGCACAACCGGGAATGCGGGGGAAAAACTGTTTTTT.

The chain couples TRBV28 to TRBJ1-4; 7 nucleotides align to TRBD1. The germline gives CDR1 MDHEN, CDR2 SYDVKM. Trimming took 1 base from V and 8 from J; bases not matched to a gene: 7. The CDR3 has 15 amino acids. The chain's CDR3 is CASSLFDRVREKLFF. The CDR3 DNA is TGTGCCAGCAGTTTATTCGACAGGGTTAGGGAAAAACTGTTTTTT. The full variable domain, with the rest looked up from reference TRBV28 and TRBJ1-4, is DVKVTQSSRYLVKRTGEKVFLECVQDMDHENMFWYRQDPGLGLRLIYFSYDVKMKEKGDIPEGYSVSREKKERFSLILESASTNQTSMYLCASSLFDRVREKLFFGSGTQLSVL.